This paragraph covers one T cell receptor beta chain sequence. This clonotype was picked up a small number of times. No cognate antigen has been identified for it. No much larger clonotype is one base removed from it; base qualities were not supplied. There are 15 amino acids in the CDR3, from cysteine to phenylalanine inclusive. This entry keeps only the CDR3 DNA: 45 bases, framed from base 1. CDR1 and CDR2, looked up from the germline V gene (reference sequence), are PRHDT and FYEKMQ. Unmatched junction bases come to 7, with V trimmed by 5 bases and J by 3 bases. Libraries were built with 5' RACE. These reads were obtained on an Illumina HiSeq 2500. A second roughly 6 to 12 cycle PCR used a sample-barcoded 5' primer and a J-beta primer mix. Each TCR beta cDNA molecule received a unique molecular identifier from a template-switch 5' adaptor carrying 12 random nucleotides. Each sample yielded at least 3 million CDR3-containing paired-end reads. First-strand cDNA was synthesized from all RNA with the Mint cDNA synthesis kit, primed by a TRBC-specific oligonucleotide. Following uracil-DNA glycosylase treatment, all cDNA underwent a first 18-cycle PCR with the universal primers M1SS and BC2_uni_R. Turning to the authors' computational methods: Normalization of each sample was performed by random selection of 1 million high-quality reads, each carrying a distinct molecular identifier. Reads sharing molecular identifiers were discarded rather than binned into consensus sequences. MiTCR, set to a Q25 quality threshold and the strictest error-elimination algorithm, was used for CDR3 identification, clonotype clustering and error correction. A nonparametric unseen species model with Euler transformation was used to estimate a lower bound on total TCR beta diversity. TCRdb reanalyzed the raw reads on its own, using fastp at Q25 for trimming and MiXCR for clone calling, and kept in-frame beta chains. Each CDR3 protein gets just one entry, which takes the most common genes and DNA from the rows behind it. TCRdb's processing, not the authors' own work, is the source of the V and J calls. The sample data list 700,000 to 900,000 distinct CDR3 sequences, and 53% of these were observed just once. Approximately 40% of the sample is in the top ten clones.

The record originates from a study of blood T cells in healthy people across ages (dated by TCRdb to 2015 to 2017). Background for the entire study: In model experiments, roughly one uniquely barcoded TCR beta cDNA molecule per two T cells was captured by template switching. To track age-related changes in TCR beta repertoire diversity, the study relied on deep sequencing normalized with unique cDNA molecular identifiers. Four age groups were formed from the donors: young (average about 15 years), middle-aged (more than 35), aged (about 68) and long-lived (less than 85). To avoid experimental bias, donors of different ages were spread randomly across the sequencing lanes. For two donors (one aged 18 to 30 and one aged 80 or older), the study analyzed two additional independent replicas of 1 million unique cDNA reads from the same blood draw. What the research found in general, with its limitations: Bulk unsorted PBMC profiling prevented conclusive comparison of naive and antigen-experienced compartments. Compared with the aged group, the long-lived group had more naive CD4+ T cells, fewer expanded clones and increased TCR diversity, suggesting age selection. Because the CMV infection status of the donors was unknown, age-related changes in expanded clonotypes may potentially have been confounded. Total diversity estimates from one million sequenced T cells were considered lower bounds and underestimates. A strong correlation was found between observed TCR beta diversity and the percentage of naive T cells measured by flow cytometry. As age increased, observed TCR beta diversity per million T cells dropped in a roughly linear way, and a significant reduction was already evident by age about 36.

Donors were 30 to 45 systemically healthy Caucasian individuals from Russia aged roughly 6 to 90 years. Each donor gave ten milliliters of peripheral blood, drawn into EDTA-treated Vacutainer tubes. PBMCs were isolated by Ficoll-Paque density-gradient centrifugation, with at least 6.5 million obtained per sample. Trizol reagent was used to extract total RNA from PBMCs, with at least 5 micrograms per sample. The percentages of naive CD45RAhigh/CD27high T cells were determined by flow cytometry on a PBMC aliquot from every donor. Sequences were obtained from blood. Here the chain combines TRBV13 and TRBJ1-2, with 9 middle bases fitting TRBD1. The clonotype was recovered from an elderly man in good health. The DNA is TGTGCCAGCAGCCCCGGGACAGGGAGTTACTATGGCTACACCTTC. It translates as CASSPGTGSYYGYTF.